This T cell receptor beta chain was identified during a study of graft-versus-host responses after intestinal transplantation. Study-level information: After anti-thymocyte globulin induction, recipients took tacrolimus and steroids for three to four years.

TCRdb's copy holds only in-frame clones and misses some; the assay was immunoSEQ multiplex PCR. The data contain some 66,000 clones, around 90% of them singletons. CDR1 is SGHRS and CDR2 is YFSETQ in the germline V gene. Trimming took off 2 bases at V and 0 bases at J, with 8 bases between the two ends. The CDR3 runs 14 residues. Processing was applied to graft tissue in order to liberate intraepithelial and lamina propria lymphocytes. This chain uses TRBV5-1 with TRBJ1-1; tentatively, D is TRBD1 (5 bases). The sequence came from a human patient who received an intestinal transplant, so some T cells may come from the graft donor. Sequenced material: ileum tissue, taken 350 to 400 days after transplant. The CDR3 coding sequence is TGCGCCAGCAGCTTCAGGGACCTGAACACTGAAGCTTTCTTT. Translation gives CASSFRDLNTEAFF.